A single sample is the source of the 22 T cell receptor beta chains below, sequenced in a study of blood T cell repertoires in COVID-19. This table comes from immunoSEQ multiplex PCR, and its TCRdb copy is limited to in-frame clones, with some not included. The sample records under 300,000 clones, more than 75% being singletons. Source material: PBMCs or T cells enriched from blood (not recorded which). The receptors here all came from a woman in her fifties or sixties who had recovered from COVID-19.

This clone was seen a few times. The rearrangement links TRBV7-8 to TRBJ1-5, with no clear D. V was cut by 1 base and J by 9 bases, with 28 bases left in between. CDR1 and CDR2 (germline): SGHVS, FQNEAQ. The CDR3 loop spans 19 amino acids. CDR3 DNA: TGTGCCAGCAGCTTAGGGGTCTTCCGTGGGCCCAGGAGGACGGGGCCCCAGCATTTT. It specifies CASSLGVFRGPRRTGPQHF.

As DNA, the CDR3 is TGCGCCAGCAGCTTGGGGCCTAGCGGGAGGGACATCCAAGAGACCCAGTACTTC. This gives the protein CASSLGPSGRDIQETQYF. This sequence joins TRBV5-1 and TRBJ2-5; 12 bases are shared with TRBD2. V shed 0 bases, J shed 1 base, and the junction held 7 bases outside the gene matches. Germline CDR1 SGHRS, CDR2 YFSETQ. The CDR3 loop spans 18 amino acids.

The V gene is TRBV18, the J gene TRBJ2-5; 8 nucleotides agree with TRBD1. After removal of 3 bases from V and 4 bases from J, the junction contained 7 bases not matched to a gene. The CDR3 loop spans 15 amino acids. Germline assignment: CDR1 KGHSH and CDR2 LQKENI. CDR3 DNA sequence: TGTGCCAGCTCACCTCAACAGGGGGAGCGAGAGACCCAGTACTTC. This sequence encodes CASSPQQGERETQYF.

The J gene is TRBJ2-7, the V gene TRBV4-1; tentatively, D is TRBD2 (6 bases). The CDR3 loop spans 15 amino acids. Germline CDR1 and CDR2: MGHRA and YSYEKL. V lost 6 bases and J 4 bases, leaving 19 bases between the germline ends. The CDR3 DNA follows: TGCGCCAGCAGACTCGGGGGAAAGGGCCCATACGAGCAGTACTTC. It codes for CASRLGGKGPYEQYF.

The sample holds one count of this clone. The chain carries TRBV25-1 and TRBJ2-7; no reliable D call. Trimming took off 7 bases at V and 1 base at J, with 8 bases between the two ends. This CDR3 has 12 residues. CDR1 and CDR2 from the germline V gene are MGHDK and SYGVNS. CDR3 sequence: CASMASSYEQYF. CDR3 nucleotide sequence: TGTGCCAGCATGGCTTCATCCTACGAGCAGTACTTC.

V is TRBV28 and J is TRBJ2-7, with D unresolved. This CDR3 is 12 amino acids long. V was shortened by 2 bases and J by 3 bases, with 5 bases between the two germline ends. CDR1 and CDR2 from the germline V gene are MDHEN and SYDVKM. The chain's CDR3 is CASSLGRYEQYF. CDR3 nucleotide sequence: TGTGCCAGCAGTTTAGGCCGCTACGAGCAGTACTTC. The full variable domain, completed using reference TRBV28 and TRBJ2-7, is DVKVTQSSRYLVKRTGEKVFLECVQDMDHENMFWYRQDPGLGLRLIYFSYDVKMKEKGDIPEGYSVSREKKERFSLILESASTNQTSMYLCASSLGRYEQYFGPGTRLTVT.

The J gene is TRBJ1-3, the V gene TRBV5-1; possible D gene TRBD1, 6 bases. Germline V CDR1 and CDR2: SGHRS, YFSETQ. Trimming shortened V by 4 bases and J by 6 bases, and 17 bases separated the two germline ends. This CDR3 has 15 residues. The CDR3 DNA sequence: TGCGCCAGCAGCCTAAACCCGGGACAATCAAACACCATATATTTT. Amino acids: CASSLNPGQSNTIYF.

The CDR3 nucleotides are TGTGCCAGTAGTATTAGAATGGTACCGAAACAAGCTTTCTTT. Residues: CASSIRMVPKQAFF. This sequence joins TRBV19 and TRBJ1-1, with D unresolved. V lost 3 bases and J 9 bases, leaving 17 bases between the germline ends. The germline V gene has CDR1 LNHDA and CDR2 SQIVND (reference sequence). The CDR3 covers 14 residues. Using reference TRBV19 and TRBJ1-1 for the parts outside the CDR3, the full variable domain is DGGITQSPKYLFRKEGQNVTLSCEQNLNHDAMYWYRQDPGQGLRLIYYSQIVNDFQKGDIAEGYSVSREKKESFPLTVTSAQKNPTAFYLCASSIRMVPKQAFFGQGTRLTVV.

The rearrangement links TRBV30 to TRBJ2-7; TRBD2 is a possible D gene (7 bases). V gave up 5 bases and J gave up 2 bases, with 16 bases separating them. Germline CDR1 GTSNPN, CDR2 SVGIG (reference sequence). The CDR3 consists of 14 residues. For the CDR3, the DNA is TGTGCCTGGGATAGGGGGAGCGGGGCCTACGAGCAGTACTTC. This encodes CAWDRGSGAYEQYF.

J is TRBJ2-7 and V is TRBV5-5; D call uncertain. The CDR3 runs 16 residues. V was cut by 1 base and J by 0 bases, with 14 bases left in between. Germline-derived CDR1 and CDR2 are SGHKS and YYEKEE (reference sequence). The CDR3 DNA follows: TGTGCCAGCAGCTTGCGAGTATTGGTTAGCTCCTACGAGCAGTACTTC. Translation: CASSLRVLVSSYEQYF.

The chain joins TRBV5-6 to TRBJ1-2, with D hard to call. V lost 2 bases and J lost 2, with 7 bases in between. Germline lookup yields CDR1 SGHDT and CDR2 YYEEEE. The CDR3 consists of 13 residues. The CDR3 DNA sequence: TGTGCCAGCAGCTTTCCAGGAAACTATGGCTACACCTTC. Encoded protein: CASSFPGNYGYTF. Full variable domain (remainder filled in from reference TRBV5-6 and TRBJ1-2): DAGVTQSPTHLIKTRGQQVTLRCSPKSGHDTVSWYQQALGQGPQFIFQYYEEEERQRGNFPDRFSGHQFPNYSSELNVNALLLGDSALYLCASSFPGNYGYTFGSGTRLTVV.

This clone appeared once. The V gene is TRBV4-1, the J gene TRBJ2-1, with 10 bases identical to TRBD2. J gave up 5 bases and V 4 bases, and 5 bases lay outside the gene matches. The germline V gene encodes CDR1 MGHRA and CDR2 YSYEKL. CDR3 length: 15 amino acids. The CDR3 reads CASSPQREGHNEQFF. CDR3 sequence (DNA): TGCGCCAGCAGCCCGCAGCGGGAGGGTCACAATGAGCAGTTCTTC.

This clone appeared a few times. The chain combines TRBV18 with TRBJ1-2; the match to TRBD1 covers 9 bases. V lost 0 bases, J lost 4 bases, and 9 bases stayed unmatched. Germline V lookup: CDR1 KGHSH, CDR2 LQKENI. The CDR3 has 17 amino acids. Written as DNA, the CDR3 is TGTGCCAGCTCACCACCGGGACAGGGAAATTCGGGCTATGGCTACACCTTC. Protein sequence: CASSPPGQGNSGYGYTF.

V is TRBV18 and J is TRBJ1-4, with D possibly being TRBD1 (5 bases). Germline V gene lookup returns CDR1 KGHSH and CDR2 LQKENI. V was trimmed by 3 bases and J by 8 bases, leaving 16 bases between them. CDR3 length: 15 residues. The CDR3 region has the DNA TGTGCCAGCTCACCGCCATCCGGGACTGACGAAAAACTGTTTTTT. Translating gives CASSPPSGTDEKLFF.

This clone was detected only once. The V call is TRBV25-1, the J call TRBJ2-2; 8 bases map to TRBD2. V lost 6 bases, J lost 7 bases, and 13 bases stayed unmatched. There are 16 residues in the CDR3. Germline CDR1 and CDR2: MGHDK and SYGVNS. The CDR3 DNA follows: TGTGCCAGCAGCTCCCCCAGCGGGAGTGTAAGCGGGGAGCTGTTTTTT. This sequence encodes CASSSPSGSVSGELFF.

The CDR3 protein is CASSLGSSPYNEQFF. CDR3 coding DNA: TGTGCCAGCAGTTTAGGTAGCTCTCCTTACAATGAGCAGTTCTTC. The V call is TRBV27, the J call TRBJ2-1, with no clear D. Trimming left V 2 bases short and J 4 bases short, with 12 bases between. CDR1 is MNHEY, CDR2 SMNVEV, per germline (reference sequence). The CDR3 consists of 15 residues.

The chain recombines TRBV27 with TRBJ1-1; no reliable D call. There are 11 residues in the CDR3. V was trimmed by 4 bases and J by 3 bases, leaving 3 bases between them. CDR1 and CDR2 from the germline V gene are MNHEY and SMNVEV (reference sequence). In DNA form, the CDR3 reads TGTGCCAGCAGTTCGTACACTGAAGCTTTCTTT. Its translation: CASSSYTEAFF.

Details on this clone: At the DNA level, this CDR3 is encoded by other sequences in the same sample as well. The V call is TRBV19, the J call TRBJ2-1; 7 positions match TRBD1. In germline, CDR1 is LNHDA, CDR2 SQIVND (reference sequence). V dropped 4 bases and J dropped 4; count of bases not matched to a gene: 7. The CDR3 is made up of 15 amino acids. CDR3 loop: CASSTRQGGYNEQFF. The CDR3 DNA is TGTGCCAGTAGTACGAGACAGGGTGGGTACAATGAGCAGTTCTTC.

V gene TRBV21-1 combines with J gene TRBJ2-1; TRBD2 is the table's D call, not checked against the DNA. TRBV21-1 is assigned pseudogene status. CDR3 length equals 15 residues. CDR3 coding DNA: TGTGCCAGCACCTCTCCCTTGTCGGCCTACAATGAGCAGTTCTTC. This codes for CASTSPLSAYNEQFF.

The CDR3: CASSSLWNTEAFF. CDR3 in DNA: TGTGCCAGTAGTTCTCTCTGGAACACTGAAGCTTTCTTT. The V call is TRBV19, the J call TRBJ1-1; D not resolved. The CDR3 runs 13 residues. Trimming stripped 5 bases from V and 1 base from J, with 8 bases between. CDR1 is LNHDA, CDR2 SQIVND, per germline (reference sequence).

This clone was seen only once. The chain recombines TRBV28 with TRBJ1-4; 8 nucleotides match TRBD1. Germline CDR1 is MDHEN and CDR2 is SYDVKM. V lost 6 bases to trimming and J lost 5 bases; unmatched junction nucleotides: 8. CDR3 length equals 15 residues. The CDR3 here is CASSLGQGLNEKLFF. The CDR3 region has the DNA TGTGCCAGCAGCCTAGGACAGGGCCTGAATGAAAAACTGTTTTTT.

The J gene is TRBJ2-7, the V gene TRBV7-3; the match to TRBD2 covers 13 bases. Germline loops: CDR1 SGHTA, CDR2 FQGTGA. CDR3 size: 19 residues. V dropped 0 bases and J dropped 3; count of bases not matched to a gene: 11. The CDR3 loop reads CASSLTPGQRTSGSYEQYF. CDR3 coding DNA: TGTGCCAGCAGCTTAACACCGGGACAGAGGACTAGCGGGAGCTACGAGCAGTACTTC.